These 26 T cell receptor beta chains originate from one sample sequenced in a study of blood T cells in healthy people across ages. It was with a sample-barcoded 5' primer and a J-beta primer mix that a second PCR of about 6 to 12 cycles was run. In TCRdb, the 5' RACE reads were re-called with MiXCR into one record per CDR3 protein. The table records approximately 900,000 distinct CDR3 sequences, about 27% of them present only once. This sample was also put to use in a study of T cells of mothers and their children.

Sequencing input: blood. These TCRs come from a woman aged 40 to 55 in good health.

This chain's CDR3 is CASRQTGDNSPLHF. The CDR3 DNA sequence: TGTGCCAGCAGGCAAACAGGGGACAATTCACCCCTCCACTTT. The chain links TRBV12-3 or TRBV12-4 to TRBJ1-6, with 7 bases that match TRBD1. The CDR3 spans 14 residues. Losses at the gene ends were 6 bases for V and 7 bases for J; bases not matched to a gene: 6.

This clonotype showed up just a few times. The genes are TRBV28 and TRBJ2-6, with D unclear. The CDR3 has 16 amino acids. Per germline, CDR1 MDHEN and CDR2 SYDVKM. Trimming left V 2 bases short and J 0 bases short, with 8 bases between. CDR3 nucleotide sequence: TGTGCCAGCAGTTTAGGAACCCTCTCTGGGGCCAACGTCCTGACTTTC. The encoded protein is CASSLGTLSGANVLTF.

The V and J genes are TRBV28 and TRBJ1-4; 9 bases agree with TRBD1. The length of the CDR3 is 15 residues. The J segment lost 8 bases and the V segment lost 6 bases, leaving 10 bases of the junction unmatched. Germline V lookup: CDR1 MDHEN, CDR2 SYDVKM. CDR3 amino acids: CASSTSGTGREKLFF. The CDR3 nucleotides are TGTGCCAGCAGCACCTCCGGGACAGGGAGAGAAAAACTGTTTTTT.

This rearrangement joins TRBV20-1 to TRBJ1-6, with D tentatively TRBD1 (6 bases). CDR1 and CDR2 from the germline V gene are DFQATT and SNEGSKA (reference sequence). Trimming took off 1 base at V and 0 bases at J, with 10 bases between the two ends. This CDR3 has 16 residues. CDR3 protein: CSARAGAVSYNSPLHF. In DNA form, the CDR3 reads TGCAGTGCTAGAGCGGGGGCAGTCTCCTATAATTCACCCCTCCACTTT.

The rearrangement links TRBV5-1 to TRBJ1-1, with D perhaps TRBD1 (5 bases). Germline values: CDR1 SGHRS, CDR2 YFSETQ. The CDR3 is made up of 16 amino acids. V gave up 5 bases and J gave up 0 bases, with 17 bases separating them. CDR3 nucleotides: TGCGCCAGCAGGATCGGGACGTACTCCATGAACACTGAAGCTTTCTTT. Its protein product is CASRIGTYSMNTEAFF.

This chain connects TRBV6-4 to TRBJ2-3; 9 bases are a match to TRBD2. Germline values: CDR1 MRHNA, CDR2 SNTAGT. The CDR3 has 17 amino acids. V lost 0 bases to trimming and J lost 1 base; unmatched junction nucleotides: 5. The CDR3 coding sequence is TGTGCCAGCAGTGACTCGAATAGCGGGGGTGGCACAGATACGCAGTATTTT. It encodes CASSDSNSGGGTDTQYF.

There are a few counts of this clonotype. The V call is TRBV20-1, the J call TRBJ1-2, with 7 bases lining up with TRBD1. Trimming took 3 bases from V and 3 from J; bases not matched to a gene: 7. The CDR3 is 14 amino acids. The germline CDR1 and CDR2 sequences are DFQATT and SNEGSKA (reference sequence). The CDR3 region is CSARFLDRDYGYTF. CDR3 sequence (DNA): TGCAGTGCTAGGTTCCTTGACAGGGACTATGGCTACACCTTC.

J is TRBJ2-3 and V is TRBV9; D is unresolved. Germline V lookup: CDR1 SGDLS, CDR2 YYNGEE. The V end lost 6 bases, the J end lost 3 bases, and 8 bases lay between the germline ends. This CDR3 has 12 residues. The DNA for the CDR3 is TGTGCCAGCAACCACTCGACAGATACGCAGTATTTT. Amino acid sequence: CASNHSTDTQYF.

This clonotype has more than one count but fewer than ten. The genes are TRBV18 and TRBJ2-7; 13 positions match TRBD2. Per germline, CDR1 KGHSH and CDR2 LQKENI. V shed 2 bases and J 6 bases; nucleotides not matched to a gene: 1. There are 14 residues in the CDR3. The CDR3 bases are TGTGCCAGCTCACCAGGGACTAGCGGGGCCGAGCAGTACTTC. This sequence encodes CASSPGTSGAEQYF.

CDR3 sequence (DNA): TGCGCCAGCAGCGCGGGGGGTCATAGCAATCAGCCCCAGCATTTT. It yields the protein CASSAGGHSNQPQHF. This chain links TRBV5-1 with TRBJ1-5; TRBD1 might be the D (5 bases). Germline V lookup: CDR1 SGHRS, CDR2 YFSETQ. The CDR3 is made up of 15 amino acids. V dropped 4 bases and J dropped 0 bases, with 11 bases sitting between them.

The chain employs TRBV5-1 and TRBJ2-3, with 8 nucleotides matching TRBD2. The CDR3 totals 15 residues. Germline assignment: CDR1 SGHRS and CDR2 YFSETQ. The V gene end was trimmed by 3 bases and the J gene end by 7 bases; junction bases not matched to a gene: 10. The CDR3: CASSSASGLGNTQYF. The CDR3 DNA follows: TGCGCCAGCAGCTCCGCTAGCGGGCTTGGAAATACGCAGTATTTT.

This chain connects TRBV3-1 to TRBJ2-3; D not certain. Germline CDR1 LGHDT, CDR2 YNNKEL (reference sequence). The CDR3 is 16 amino acids. V was shortened by 0 bases and J by 3 bases, with 13 bases between the two germline ends. CDR3 DNA: TGTGCCAGCAGCCAAGATCCCCAGGATTCGACAGATACGCAGTATTTT. It is translated as CASSQDPQDSTDTQYF.

Only a few counts were recorded for this clonotype. The J gene is TRBJ2-4, the V gene TRBV20-1; D unclear. Trimming stripped 5 bases from V and 5 bases from J, with 13 bases between. Germline V gives CDR1 DFQATT, CDR2 SNEGSKA (reference sequence). CDR3 length: 13 amino acids. CDR3 DNA sequence: TGCAGTGCTTGGAGATCCGGACAAAACATTCAGTACTTC. It specifies CSAWRSGQNIQYF.

This clonotype was observed a few times. The chain joins TRBV2 to TRBJ1-2; 10 nucleotides line up with TRBD1. CDR1 is SNHLY, CDR2 FYNNEI, per germline. CDR3 length: 15 residues. J gave up 4 bases and V 6 bases, and 8 bases lay outside the gene matches. The CDR3 sequence is CASRADRGQFYGYTF. CDR3 nucleotides: TGTGCCAGCAGAGCCGACAGGGGGCAATTCTATGGCTACACCTTC.

V and J are TRBV7-9 and TRBJ1-1; D gene unclear. V was cut by 1 base and J by 1 base, with 13 bases left in between. CDR3 length: 16 residues. Germline V gene sequence: CDR1 SEHNR, CDR2 FQNEAQ (reference sequence). The CDR3 loop is CASSLVGGRQNTEAFF. The CDR3 DNA follows: TGTGCCAGCAGCTTAGTAGGCGGAAGACAGAACACTGAAGCTTTCTTT. The full variable domain, completed using reference TRBV7-9 and TRBJ1-1, is DTGVSQNPRHKITKRGQNVTFRCDPISEHNRLYWYRQTLGQGPEFLTYFQNEAQLEKSRLLSDRFSAERPKGSFSTLEIQRTEQGDSAMYLCASSLVGGRQNTEAFFGQGTRLTVV.

This clonotype has a count of ten or more. In DNA form, the CDR3 reads TGTGCCAGCAGCCCAAACGTAGCGGAGAGAAACAATGAGCAGTTCTTC. Protein: CASSPNVAERNNEQFF. The J gene is TRBJ2-1, the V gene TRBV3-1; D possibly corresponds to TRBD2 (6 bases). Deletions cut 4 bases from V and 5 bases from J, with 18 bases between. Germline lookup yields CDR1 LGHDT and CDR2 YNNKEL (reference sequence). This CDR3 has 16 amino acids.

This clonotype was found many times. The genes are TRBV25-1 and TRBJ2-3; D uncertain. V lost 3 bases and J 6 bases, leaving 10 bases between the germline ends. CDR3 length: 13 amino acids. Per the germline V gene, CDR1 is MGHDK and CDR2 is SYGVNS. CDR3 bases: TGTGCCAGCAGTGATATCGTACCGGATACGCAGTATTTT. It yields the protein CASSDIVPDTQYF.

The chain joins TRBV15 to TRBJ2-7; either TRBD1 or TRBD2 may fit D (5 bases each). With 5 bases removed from V and 2 bases from J, the gap between germline ends came to 13 bases. The length of the CDR3 is 14 residues. Germline CDR1 reads LNHNV; CDR2 reads YYDKDF (reference sequence). CDR3 bases: TGTGCCACCAGCGAGGGGACGTCGACCTACGAGCAGTACTTC. Protein product: CATSEGTSTYEQYF.

This clonotype was detected only a few times. The rearrangement uses TRBV4-1 and TRBJ2-1; D might be TRBD1 or TRBD2, each matching 6 bases. Germline-derived CDR1 and CDR2 are MGHRA and YSYEKL. Trimming cost V 4 bases and J 10 bases, with 20 bases left between them. The CDR3 runs 15 residues. The CDR3 is CASSPTGIREREQFF. Here the CDR3 DNA reads TGCGCCAGCAGCCCGACAGGCATTCGGGAGCGGGAGCAGTTCTTC.

Notes on this clonotype: A much larger clone is a single base away; this may be a read error. CDR3 protein: CASSCASGGAHEQFF. In DNA, the CDR3 is TGTGCCAGCAGTTGCGCTAGCGGGGGGGCCCATGAGCAGTTCTTC. V usage is TRBV28 and J usage is TRBJ2-1, with TRBD2 matching over 12 bases. Germline CDR1 reads MDHEN; CDR2 reads SYDVKM. The CDR3 runs 15 residues. J lost 8 bases, V lost 4 bases, and 6 bases had no gene match. Based on the CDR3 plus reference TRBV28 and TRBJ2-1, the full variable domain is DVKVTQSSRYLVKRTGEKVFLECVQDMDHENMFWYRQDPGLGLRLIYFSYDVKMKEKGDIPEGYSVSREKKERFSLILESASTNQTSMYLCASSCASGGAHEQFFGPGTRLTVL.

This rearrangement joins TRBV25-1 to TRBJ1-5; D remains ambiguous. CDR3 length equals 18 residues. With 2 bases removed from V and 0 bases from J, the gap between germline ends came to 17 bases. Germline V gene data show CDR1 as MGHDK and CDR2 as SYGVNS. This CDR3 is CASSERTWAPDSNQPQHF. The CDR3 DNA sequence: TGTGCCAGCAGTGAAAGGACGTGGGCACCCGATAGCAATCAGCCCCAGCATTTT.

V usage is TRBV3-1 and J usage is TRBJ2-7; tentatively, D is TRBD1 or TRBD2 (6 bases each). Trimming stripped 4 bases from V and 0 bases from J, with 13 bases between. CDR1 and CDR2 from the germline V gene are LGHDT and YNNKEL (reference sequence). The CDR3 sequence is 15 residues long. For the CDR3, the DNA is TGTGCCAGCAGCCTCAGGGGCGGGGCCTCCTACGAGCAGTACTTC. Translation: CASSLRGGASYEQYF.

There are many counts of this clonotype. The rearrangement uses TRBV20-1 and TRBJ2-5; weak D call: TRBD2 (6 bases). The CDR3 extends over 13 amino acids. Germline lookup yields CDR1 DFQATT and CDR2 SNEGSKA (reference sequence). The V gene lost 5 bases and the J gene lost 13 bases, with 23 bases spanning the gap. CDR3 DNA: TGCAGTGCTCCCCACCCGGGACTTCCAGGGCGGTACTTC. It specifies CSAPHPGLPGRYF.

This clonotype was counted at least ten times. V and J are TRBV29-1 and TRBJ2-5; TRBD1 agrees at 10 bases. CDR3 size: 12 residues. CDR1 SQVTM and CDR2 ANQGSEA come from the germline V gene. As DNA, the CDR3 is TGCTCGGCAGGGCAGGGGACAGGGGAGCAGTACTTC. Translating it yields CSAGQGTGEQYF.

V usage is TRBV18 and J usage is TRBJ1-5; the D is unclear. The ends were cut back, 3 bases at V and 5 bases at J, with 23 bases in the middle. The CDR3 has 18 residues. From germline, CDR1 is KGHSH and CDR2 LQKENI. The CDR3 protein is CASSPGNLRTGLYQPQHF. The CDR3 DNA reads TGTGCCAGCTCACCTGGTAATTTGCGGACGGGGTTATATCAGCCCCAGCATTTT.

This clonotype was observed a few times. This rearrangement joins TRBV15 to TRBJ2-4; weak D call: TRBD1 (6 bases). V lost 0 bases and J lost 0, with 15 bases in between. Germline lookup yields CDR1 LNHNV and CDR2 YYDKDF (reference sequence). There are 18 residues in the CDR3. The CDR3 spells CATSRDFAGDRAKNIQYF. CDR3 in DNA: TGTGCCACCAGCAGAGATTTCGCAGGGGATAGAGCCAAAAACATTCAGTACTTC. Using reference TRBV15 and TRBJ2-4 for the parts outside the CDR3, the full variable domain is DAMVIQNPRYQVTQFGKPVTLSCSQTLNHNVMYWYQQKSSQAPKLLFHYYDKDFNNEADTPDNFQSRRPNTSFCFLDIRSPGLGDTAMYLCATSRDFAGDRAKNIQYFGAGTRLSVL.